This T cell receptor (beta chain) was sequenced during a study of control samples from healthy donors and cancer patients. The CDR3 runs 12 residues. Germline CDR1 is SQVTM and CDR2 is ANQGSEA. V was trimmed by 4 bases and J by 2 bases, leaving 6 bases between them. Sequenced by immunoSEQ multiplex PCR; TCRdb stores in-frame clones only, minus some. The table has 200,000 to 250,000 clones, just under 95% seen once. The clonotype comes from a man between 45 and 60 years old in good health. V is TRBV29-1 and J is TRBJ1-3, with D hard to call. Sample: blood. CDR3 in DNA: TGCAGCGTTGCCGCCACTGGAAACACCATATATTTT. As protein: CSVAATGNTIYF. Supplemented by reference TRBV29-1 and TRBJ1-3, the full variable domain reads SAVISQKPSRDICQRGTSLTIQCQVDSQVTMMFWYRQQPGQSLTLIATANQGSEATYESGFVIDKFPISRPNLTFSTLTVSNMSPEDSSIYLCSVAATGNTIYFGEGSWLTVV.